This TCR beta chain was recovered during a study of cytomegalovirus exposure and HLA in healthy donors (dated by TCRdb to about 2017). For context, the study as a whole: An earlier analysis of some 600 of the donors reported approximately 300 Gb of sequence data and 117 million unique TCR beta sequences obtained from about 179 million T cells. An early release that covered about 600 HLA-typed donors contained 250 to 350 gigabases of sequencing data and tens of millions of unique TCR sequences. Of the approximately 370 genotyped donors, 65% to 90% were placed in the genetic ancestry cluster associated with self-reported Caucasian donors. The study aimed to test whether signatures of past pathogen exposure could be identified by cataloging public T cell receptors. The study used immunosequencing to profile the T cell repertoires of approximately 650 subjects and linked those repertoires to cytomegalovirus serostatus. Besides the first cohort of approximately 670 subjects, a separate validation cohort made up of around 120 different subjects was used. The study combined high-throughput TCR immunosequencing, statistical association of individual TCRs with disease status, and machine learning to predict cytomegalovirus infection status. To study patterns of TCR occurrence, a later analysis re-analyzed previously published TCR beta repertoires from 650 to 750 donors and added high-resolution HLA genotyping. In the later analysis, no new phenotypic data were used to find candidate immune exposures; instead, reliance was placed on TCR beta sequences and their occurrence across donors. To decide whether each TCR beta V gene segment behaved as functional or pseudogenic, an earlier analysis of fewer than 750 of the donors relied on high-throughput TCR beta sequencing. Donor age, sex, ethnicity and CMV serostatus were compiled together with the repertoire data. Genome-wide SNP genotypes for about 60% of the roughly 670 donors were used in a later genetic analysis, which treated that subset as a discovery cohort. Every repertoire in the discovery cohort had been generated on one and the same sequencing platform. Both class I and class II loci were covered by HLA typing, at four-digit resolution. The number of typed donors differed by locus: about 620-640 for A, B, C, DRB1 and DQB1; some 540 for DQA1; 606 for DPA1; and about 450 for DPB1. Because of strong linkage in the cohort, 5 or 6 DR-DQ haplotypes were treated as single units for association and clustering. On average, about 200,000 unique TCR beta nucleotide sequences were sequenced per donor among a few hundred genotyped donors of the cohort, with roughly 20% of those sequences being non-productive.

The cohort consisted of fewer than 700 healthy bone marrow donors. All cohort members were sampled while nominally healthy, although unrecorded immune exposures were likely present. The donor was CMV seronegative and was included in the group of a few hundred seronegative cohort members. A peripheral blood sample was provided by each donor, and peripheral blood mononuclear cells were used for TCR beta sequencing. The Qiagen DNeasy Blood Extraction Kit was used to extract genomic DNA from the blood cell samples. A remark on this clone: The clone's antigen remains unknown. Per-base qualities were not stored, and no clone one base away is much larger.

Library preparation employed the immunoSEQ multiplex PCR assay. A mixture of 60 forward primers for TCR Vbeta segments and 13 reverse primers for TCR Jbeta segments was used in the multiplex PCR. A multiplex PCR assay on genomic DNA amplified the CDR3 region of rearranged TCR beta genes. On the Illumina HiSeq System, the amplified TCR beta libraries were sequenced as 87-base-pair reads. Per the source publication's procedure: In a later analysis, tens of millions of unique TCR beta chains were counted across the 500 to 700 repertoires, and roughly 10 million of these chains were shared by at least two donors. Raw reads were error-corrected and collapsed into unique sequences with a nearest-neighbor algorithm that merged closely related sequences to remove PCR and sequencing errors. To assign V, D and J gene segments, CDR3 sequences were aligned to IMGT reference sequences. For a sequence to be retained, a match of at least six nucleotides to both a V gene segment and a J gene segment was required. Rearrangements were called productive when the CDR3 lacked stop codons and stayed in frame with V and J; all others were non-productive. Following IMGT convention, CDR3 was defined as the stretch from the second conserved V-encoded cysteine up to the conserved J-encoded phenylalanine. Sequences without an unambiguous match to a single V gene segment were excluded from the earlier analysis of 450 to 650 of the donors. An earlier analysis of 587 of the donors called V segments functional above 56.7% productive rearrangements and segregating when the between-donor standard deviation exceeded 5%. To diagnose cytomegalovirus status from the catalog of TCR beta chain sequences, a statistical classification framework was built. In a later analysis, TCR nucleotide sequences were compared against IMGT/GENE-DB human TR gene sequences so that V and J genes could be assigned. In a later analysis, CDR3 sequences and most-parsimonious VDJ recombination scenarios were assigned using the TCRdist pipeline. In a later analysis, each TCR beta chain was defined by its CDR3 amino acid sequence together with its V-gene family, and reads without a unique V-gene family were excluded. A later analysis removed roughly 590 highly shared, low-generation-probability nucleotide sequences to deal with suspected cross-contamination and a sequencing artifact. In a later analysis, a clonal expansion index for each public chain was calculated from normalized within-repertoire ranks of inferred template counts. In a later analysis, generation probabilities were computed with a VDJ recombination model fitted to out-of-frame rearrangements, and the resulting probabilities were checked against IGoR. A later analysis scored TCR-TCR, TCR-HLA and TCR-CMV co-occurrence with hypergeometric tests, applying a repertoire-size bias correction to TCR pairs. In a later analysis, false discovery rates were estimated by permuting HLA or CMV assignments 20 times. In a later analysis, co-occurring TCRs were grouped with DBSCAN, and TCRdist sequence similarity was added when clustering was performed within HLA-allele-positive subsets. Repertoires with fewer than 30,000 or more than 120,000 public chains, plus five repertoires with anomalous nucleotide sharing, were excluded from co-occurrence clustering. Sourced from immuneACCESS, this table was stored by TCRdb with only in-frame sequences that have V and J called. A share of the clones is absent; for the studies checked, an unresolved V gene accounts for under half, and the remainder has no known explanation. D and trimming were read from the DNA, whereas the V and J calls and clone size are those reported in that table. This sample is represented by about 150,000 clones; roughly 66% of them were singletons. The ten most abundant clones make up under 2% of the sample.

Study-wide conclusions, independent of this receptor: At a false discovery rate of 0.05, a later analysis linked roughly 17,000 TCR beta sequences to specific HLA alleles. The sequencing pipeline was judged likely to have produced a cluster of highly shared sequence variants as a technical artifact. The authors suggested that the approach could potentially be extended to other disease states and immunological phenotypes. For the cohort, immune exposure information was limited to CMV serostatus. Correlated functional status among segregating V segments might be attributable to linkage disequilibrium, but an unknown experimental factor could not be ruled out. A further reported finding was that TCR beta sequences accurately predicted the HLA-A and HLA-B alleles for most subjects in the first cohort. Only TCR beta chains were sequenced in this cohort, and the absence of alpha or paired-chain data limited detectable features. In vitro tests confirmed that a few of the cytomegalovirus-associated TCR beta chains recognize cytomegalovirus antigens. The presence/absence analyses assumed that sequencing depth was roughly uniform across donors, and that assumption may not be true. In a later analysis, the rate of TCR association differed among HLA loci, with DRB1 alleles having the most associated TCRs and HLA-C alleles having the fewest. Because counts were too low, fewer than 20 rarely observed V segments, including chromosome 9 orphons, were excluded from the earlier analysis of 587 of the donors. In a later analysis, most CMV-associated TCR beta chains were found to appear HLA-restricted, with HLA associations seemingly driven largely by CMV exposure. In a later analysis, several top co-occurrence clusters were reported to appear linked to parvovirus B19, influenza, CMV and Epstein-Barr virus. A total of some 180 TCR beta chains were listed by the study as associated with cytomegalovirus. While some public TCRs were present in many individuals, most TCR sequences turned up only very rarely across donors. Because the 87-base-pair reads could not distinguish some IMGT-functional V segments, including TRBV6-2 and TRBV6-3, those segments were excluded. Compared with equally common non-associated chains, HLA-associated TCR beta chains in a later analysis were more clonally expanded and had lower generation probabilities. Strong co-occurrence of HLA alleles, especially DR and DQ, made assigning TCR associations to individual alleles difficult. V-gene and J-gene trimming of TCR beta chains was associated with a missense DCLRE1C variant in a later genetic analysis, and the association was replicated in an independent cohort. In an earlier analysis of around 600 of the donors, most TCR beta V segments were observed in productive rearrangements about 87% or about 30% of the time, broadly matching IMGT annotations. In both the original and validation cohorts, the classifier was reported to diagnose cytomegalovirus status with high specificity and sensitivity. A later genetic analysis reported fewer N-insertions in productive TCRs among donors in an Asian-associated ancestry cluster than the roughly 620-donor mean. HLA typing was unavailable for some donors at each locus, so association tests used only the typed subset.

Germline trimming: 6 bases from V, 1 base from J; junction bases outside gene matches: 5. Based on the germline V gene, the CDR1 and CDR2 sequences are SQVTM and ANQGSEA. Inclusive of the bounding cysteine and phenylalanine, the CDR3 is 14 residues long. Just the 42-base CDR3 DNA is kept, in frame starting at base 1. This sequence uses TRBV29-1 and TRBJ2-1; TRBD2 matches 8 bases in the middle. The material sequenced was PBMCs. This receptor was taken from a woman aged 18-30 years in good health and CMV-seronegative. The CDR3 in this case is CSVSRGGSYNEQFF. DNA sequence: TGCAGCGTATCCCGGGGGGGTTCCTACAATGAGCAGTTCTTC.